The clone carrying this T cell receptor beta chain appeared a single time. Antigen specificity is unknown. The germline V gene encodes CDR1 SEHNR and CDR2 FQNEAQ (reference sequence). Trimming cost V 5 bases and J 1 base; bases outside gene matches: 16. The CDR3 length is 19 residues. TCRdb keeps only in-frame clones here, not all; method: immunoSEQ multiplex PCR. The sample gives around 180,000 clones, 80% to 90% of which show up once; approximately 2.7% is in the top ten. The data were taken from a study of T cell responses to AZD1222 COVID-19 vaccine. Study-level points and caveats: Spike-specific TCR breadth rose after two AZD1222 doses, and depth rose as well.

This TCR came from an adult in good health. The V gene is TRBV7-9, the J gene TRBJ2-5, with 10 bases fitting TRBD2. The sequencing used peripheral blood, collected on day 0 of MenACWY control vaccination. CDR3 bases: TGTGCCAGCAGCAGCTTAGGAGGGGGGGGACTAGCGCCCCAAGAGACCCAGTACTTC. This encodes CASSSLGGGGLAPQETQYF.